The source of this T cell receptor (beta chain) is a study of vaccination effects on CD4 cells after COVID-19. Study details: Post-vaccine draws lagged the second dose by a median of 72 days.

Sequencing followed a ViraFEST assay step that expanded antigen-specific CD4+ T cells with viral peptide pools. On day 10 of culture, CD4+ T cells were separated out. Either the BNT162b2 or mRNA-1273 vaccine was given to participants in two doses. Cultures used roughly 2 million PBMC per well, 9 to 10 IU/ml IL-2 and approximately 10 ug/ml peptides. Fresh IL-2-containing medium replaced half the medium on days 3 and 7. On this clone itself: Its antigen is unidentified.

The repertoire was sequenced with immunoSEQ multiplex PCR; TCRdb's copy has only in-frame clones and lacks some. The data contain 75,000 or so clones, 60% to 85% of them seen just once; the ten biggest clones take up 0.85% to 1.2%. Study-wide points: Late post-vaccination, clones induced by infection and those induced by vaccine underwent marked clonal contraction.

CDR1 and CDR2 from the germline V gene are SQVTM and ANQGSEA. Trimming cost V 1 base and J 6 bases; bases outside gene matches: 2. CDR3 length: 12 amino acids. The rearrangement joins TRBV29-1 to TRBJ1-1, with 7 nucleotides matching TRBD1. The source material was CD4+ T cells from PBMCs cultured with HCoV-OC43 spike peptides, sampled after COVID-19 vaccination. Subset meaning: HCoV-OC43 spike overlapping peptide pool stimulation. The clonotype was recovered from a human donor who received a COVID-19 vaccine. The CDR3: CSVEGQGSEAFF. The CDR3 DNA is TGCAGCGTTGAAGGACAGGGCTCTGAAGCTTTCTTT. Based on the CDR3 plus reference TRBV29-1 and TRBJ1-1, the full variable domain is SAVISQKPSRDICQRGTSLTIQCQVDSQVTMMFWYRQQPGQSLTLIATANQGSEATYESGFVIDKFPISRPNLTFSTLTVSNMSPEDSSIYLCSVEGQGSEAFFGQGTRLTVV.